This TCR beta chain was observed in a study of blood T cell repertoires in COVID-19. Study in general: Acute and convalescent COVID-19 samples came from the United States, Italy and Spain.

Under the authors' procedure: Nucleated cell number was recorded as an estimate derived from reference gene primer amplification. The method was immunoSEQ multiplex PCR; TCRdb's version includes in-frame clones alone and lacks a portion of them. That table supplies the V and J calls and clone size; D and trimming were determined from the DNA. Of approximately 220,000 clones in the sample, 81% are singletons; the top ten hold roughly 8%. Looked up from germline, CDR1 is KGHSH and CDR2 is LQKENI. V lost 1 base, J lost 2 bases, and 15 bases lay in between. The length of the CDR3 is 17 residues. Sequences were obtained from peripheral blood. This receptor was identified in a woman of 80 years or more with acute or convalescent COVID-19. The chain links TRBV18 to TRBJ1-5; D possibly corresponds to TRBD1 (5 bases). CDR3 in amino acids: CASSPQPRGWGNQPQHF. The CDR3 nucleotides are TGTGCCAGCTCACCACAACCAAGGGGCTGGGGCAATCAGCCCCAGCATTTT.